The source of this T cell receptor beta chain is a study of T-cell reconstitution after alpha-beta-depleted transplantation in children. CDR1 and CDR2 (germline): SGHRS, YFSETQ. Trimming cost V 4 bases and J 8 bases; bases outside gene matches: 7. The CDR3 runs to 14 residues. Unique molecular identifiers were incorporated when the TCRbeta library was constructed. TCRdb independently ran MiXCR on the PCR reads; one entry per CDR3 protein. The sample lists roughly 100,000 distinct CDR3 sequences, about 8% occurring once. A few counts support this clonotype. The chain combines TRBV5-1 with TRBJ2-1; 9 bases align to TRBD2. The sequencing used PBMCs from the stem cell graft donor, collected from the stem cell graft. The TCR was taken from a human donor who donated a stem cell graft to a child with congenital amegakaryocytic thrombocytopenia. CDR3 DNA sequence: TGCGCCAGCAGCGGGACTAGCCTGGGCGATGAGCAGTTCTTC. This encodes CASSGTSLGDEQFF.